The entry below gives a single T cell receptor beta chain sequence along with its context. Its antigen is still unknown. Base qualities are not recorded, but no much larger clone differs from it by a single base. This entry comes from a study of blood T cell repertoires in COVID-19 (dated by TCRdb to the early 2020s). For the study in its entirety: The collaborator samples originated in the United States, Italy and Spain and spanned the acute and convalescent phases of COVID-19. The material from the prospective study consisted of cDNA or gDNA derived from T cells, B-cell-depleted T cells, or PBMCs. Deeply sampled blood TCRbeta repertoires from subjects exposed to, actively infected with, or recovered from COVID-19 were included in the dataset. The repertoires were released in a freely available public database meant as a resource for research on the immune response to SARS-CoV-2. The samples were drawn from two sources: the first 160 participants of the ongoing ImmuneRACE study, and 1,000 to 1,500 subjects contributed by 6 global collaborators. The sample metadata nearly always contained a de-identified subject ID, COVID-19 status, age in years and sex. HLA class I and class II types, where available, came from metadata supplied by the sample provider rather than from assay-based typing. Points the paper makes about the study in general: The quantity of clinical and demographic metadata differed by source and by participant and was supplied without curation.

From cysteine to phenylalanine, the CDR3 is 11 amino acids long. CDR3 DNA only is kept here, 33 bases in frame from base 1. The germline V gene gives CDR1 as MNHEY and CDR2 as SVGAGI. At the junction V is shortened by 7 bases and J by 5 bases, with 8 bases in between. Participants in the prospective study were aged about 18 to 95 years, lived in under 30 United States geographic areas, and enrolled through a virtual design. To assign participants to cohorts, the prospective study relied on clinical history that participants themselves reported in a screening survey and a study questionnaire. In the prospective study, whole blood, serum and a nasopharyngeal or oropharyngeal swab were collected from each participant by mobile phlebotomists. Over an approximately two-month period, participants in the prospective study had the option of providing additional blood draws and questionnaires. Blood samples from the prospective study were shipped frozen or at room temperature prior to DNA extraction.

The immunoSEQ Assay, a bias-controlled multiplex PCR, was used to amplify TCRbeta CDR3 regions from genomic DNA. The paper's data handling went like this. The number of nucleated cells in each sample was estimated from the amplification of reference gene primers within the assay. Sequence reads were collapsed and filtered to measure the absolute abundance of every unique TCRbeta CDR3 rearrangement. Productive Simpson clonality was computed per sample as the square root of Simpson's diversity index over productive rearrangements. TCRdb holds this immuneACCESS table with in-frame rearrangements only. Some clones are missing; in checked studies, unresolved V genes explain under half, and the rest has no known cause. D and trimming were read from the DNA, whereas the V and J calls and clone size are those reported in that table. The sample yields 140,000 to 150,000 clones; roughly four fifths were counted once. Around 3.2% of the sample goes to the ten largest clones.

Recombination connected TRBV6-5 to TRBJ2-5; TRBD1 is possibly the D segment (5 matching bases). The TCR originated in a woman aged 45-59 years with acute COVID-19. Sequenced: PBMCs or T cells enriched from blood (not recorded which). The bases read TGTGCCAGCACCTGGGGCGAGACCCAGTACTTC. The resulting protein is CASTWGETQYF.